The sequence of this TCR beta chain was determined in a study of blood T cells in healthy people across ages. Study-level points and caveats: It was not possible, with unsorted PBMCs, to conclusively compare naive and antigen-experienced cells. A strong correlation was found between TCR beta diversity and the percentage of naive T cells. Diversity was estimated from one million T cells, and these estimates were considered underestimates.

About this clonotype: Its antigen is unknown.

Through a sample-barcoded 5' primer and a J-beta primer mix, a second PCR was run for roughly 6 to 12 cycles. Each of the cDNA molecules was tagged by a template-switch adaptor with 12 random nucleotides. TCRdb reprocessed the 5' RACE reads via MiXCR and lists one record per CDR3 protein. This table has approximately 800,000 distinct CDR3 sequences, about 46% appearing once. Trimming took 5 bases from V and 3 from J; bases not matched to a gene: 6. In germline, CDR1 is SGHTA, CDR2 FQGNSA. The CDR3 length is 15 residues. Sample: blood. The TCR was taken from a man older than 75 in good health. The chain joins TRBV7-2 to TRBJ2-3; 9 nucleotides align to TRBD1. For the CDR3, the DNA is TGTGCCAGCAGCCGTGGACAGGGGAGGACAGATACGCAGTATTTT. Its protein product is CASSRGQGRTDTQYF.